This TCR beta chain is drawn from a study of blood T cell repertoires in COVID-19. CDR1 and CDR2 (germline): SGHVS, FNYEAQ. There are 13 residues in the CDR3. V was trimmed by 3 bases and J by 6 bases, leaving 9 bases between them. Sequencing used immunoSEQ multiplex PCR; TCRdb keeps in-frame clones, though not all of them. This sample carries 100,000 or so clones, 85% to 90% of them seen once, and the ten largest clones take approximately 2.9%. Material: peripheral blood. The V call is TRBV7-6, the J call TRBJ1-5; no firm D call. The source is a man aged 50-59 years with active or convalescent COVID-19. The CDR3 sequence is CASSFQEGQPQHF. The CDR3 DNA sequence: TGTGCCAGCAGCTTCCAGGAGGGTCAGCCCCAGCATTTT.